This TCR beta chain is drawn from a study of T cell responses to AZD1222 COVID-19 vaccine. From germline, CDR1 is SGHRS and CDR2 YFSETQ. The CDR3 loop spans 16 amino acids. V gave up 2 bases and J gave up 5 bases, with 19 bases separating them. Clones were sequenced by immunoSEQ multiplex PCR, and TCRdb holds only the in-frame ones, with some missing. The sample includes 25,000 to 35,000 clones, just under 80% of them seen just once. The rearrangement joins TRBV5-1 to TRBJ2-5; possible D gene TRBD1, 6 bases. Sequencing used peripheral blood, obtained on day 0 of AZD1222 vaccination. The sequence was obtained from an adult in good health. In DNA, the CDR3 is TGCGCCAGCAGCTTAAACCCTGGGGGCGTGGGGGAGACCCAGTACTTC. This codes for CASSLNPGGVGETQYF.